One sample yielded the 16 T cell receptor beta chains listed below, sequenced in a study of cytomegalovirus exposure and HLA in healthy donors. Primers for the PCR totalled 60 Vbeta and 13 Jbeta. Profiling relied on immunoSEQ multiplex PCR, and the TCRdb table lists in-frame clones only, not all of them. The table has about 99,000 clones, about 79% seen once. Material for sequencing was PBMCs. The receptors originated from a man aged 60 to 75 in good health and CMV-seropositive.

The chain has TRBV7-2 and TRBJ2-3; 8 nucleotides agree with TRBD2. The CDR3 runs to 16 residues. The germline V gene has CDR1 SGHTA and CDR2 FQGNSA. V dropped 5 bases and J dropped 3; count of bases not matched to a gene: 10. The CDR3 DNA is TGTGCCAGCAGCCCTGGACGGACTAGCCTGACAGATACGCAGTATTTT. Its protein product is CASSPGRTSLTDTQYF.

The chain combines TRBV10-3 with TRBJ1-2; tentatively, D is TRBD1 (5 bases). Germline V CDR1 and CDR2: ENHRY, SYGVKD. The CDR3 covers 14 residues. Trimming took 7 bases from V and 1 from J, leaving 13 bases between them. DNA for the CDR3: TGTGCCATCAACGGGGGGGTCTTTAACTATGGCTACACCTTC. Its translation is CAINGGVFNYGYTF.

Written as DNA, the CDR3 is TGTGCCAGCAGGTCAGGGGGGCTCAACACTGAAGCTTTCTTT. Translated: CASRSGGLNTEAFF. V and J are TRBV5-4 and TRBJ1-1, with TRBD1 identical over 7 bases. Trimming cost V 5 bases and J 2 bases; bases outside gene matches: 6. The CDR3 runs 14 residues. Germline loops: CDR1 SGHNT, CDR2 YYREEE (reference sequence).

The chain couples TRBV5-5 to TRBJ1-1, with D hard to call. This CDR3 comprises 13 residues. V dropped 4 bases and J dropped 1 base, with 8 bases sitting between them. The germline V gene encodes CDR1 SGHKS and CDR2 YYEKEE (reference sequence). As DNA, the CDR3 is TGTGCCAGCAGCCCAGACACGAACACTGAAGCTTTCTTT. Residues: CASSPDTNTEAFF.

The CDR3 here is CASRNRGASVDYGYTF. CDR3 nucleotides: TGCGCCAGCAGGAACAGGGGGGCCTCAGTCGACTATGGCTACACCTTC. This chain connects TRBV5-1 to TRBJ1-2; TRBD1 aligns across 8 bases. This CDR3 has 16 amino acids. V lost 5 bases to trimming and J lost 3 bases; unmatched junction nucleotides: 12. Germline V gene data show CDR1 as SGHRS and CDR2 as YFSETQ.

The chain joins TRBV7-6 to TRBJ1-3; the match to TRBD1 covers 7 bases. After removal of 6 bases from V and 0 bases from J, the junction contained 11 bases not matched to a gene. Germline V gene data show CDR1 as SGHVS and CDR2 as FNYEAQ. The CDR3 runs 17 residues. In nucleotides, the CDR3 is TGTGCCAGCAGTACGGATCCGGGACAGAACTCTGGAAACACCATATATTTT. It yields the protein CASSTDPGQNSGNTIYF.

The chain carries TRBV5-4 and TRBJ2-5; 8 nucleotides align to TRBD2. The CDR3 is 16 amino acids. Germline values: CDR1 SGHNT, CDR2 YYREEE (reference sequence). V dropped 4 bases and J dropped 1; count of bases not matched to a gene: 9. The CDR3 spells CASSEGVRGGQETQYF. In DNA, the CDR3 is TGTGCCAGCAGCGAAGGAGTACGGGGGGGCCAAGAGACCCAGTACTTC.

In regard to this clone: One junction end does not reproduce the germline sequence, and a read error may be involved. The identical CDR3 is also encoded by other nucleotide sequences in the sample. The CDR3 spells CASSWGDARNTEAFF. CDR3 bases: TGCGCCAGCAGTTGGGGGGATGCCCGGAACACTGAAGCTTTCTTT. The V and J genes are TRBV28 and TRBJ1-1; a possible D gene is TRBD1 (5 bases). The CDR3 spans 15 residues. Germline values: CDR1 MDHEN, CDR2 SYDVKM.

The chain is built from TRBV7-9 and TRBJ2-7, with TRBD1 as a possible D gene (5 bases). V dropped 6 bases and J dropped 7 bases, with 22 bases sitting between them. Germline V gene data show CDR1 as SEHNR and CDR2 as FQNEAQ (reference sequence). The CDR3 extends over 15 amino acids. CDR3 nucleotides: TGTGCCAGCAGTGCCGCCCTCCAGGGCTCCGTGGAGCAGTACTTC. Translating gives CASSAALQGSVEQYF.

The J gene is TRBJ2-3, the V gene TRBV4-1, with 10 positions matching TRBD1. V was clipped by 2 bases and J by 1 base; unmatched bases: 3. The CDR3 loop spans 16 amino acids. CDR1 is MGHRA, CDR2 YSYEKL, per germline. The CDR3 region has the DNA TGCGCCAGCAGCCAAACGGACAGGGGGGGCACAGATACGCAGTATTTT. Residues: CASSQTDRGGTDTQYF.

Of note for this clone: The germline gene is not matched at one end of the junction; a read error may be the cause. This sequence joins TRBV7-2 and TRBJ2-3; tentative D call: TRBD2 (6 bases). The CDR3 runs to 13 residues. Germline CDR1 reads SGHTA; CDR2 reads FQGNSA. CDR3 in amino acids: CASSGTSKDTQYF. DNA for the CDR3: TGTGCCAGCAGCGGAACTAGCAAAGATACGCAGTATTTT.

This clone was seen a few times. The genes are TRBV27 and TRBJ2-5; 9 nucleotides agree with TRBD1. J lost 4 bases, V lost 5 bases, and 17 bases had no gene match. CDR1 and CDR2 from the germline V gene are MNHEY and SMNVEV (reference sequence). The CDR3 has 18 residues. The CDR3 nucleotides are TGTGCCAGCAGTCCACCTCAGAGACAGGGGGGATTGGGAGAGACCCAGTACTTC. This translates into CASSPPQRQGGLGETQYF.

The chain recombines TRBV18 with TRBJ1-5; maybe TRBD1 (5 bases). V lost 3 bases, J lost 4 bases, and 13 bases lay in between. The CDR3 is 15 residues long. Germline lookup yields CDR1 KGHSH and CDR2 LQKENI. In nucleotides, the CDR3 is TGTGCCAGCTCACCTGGGGACGGAGGGAATCAGCCCCAGCATTTT. It specifies CASSPGDGGNQPQHF.

The genes are TRBV6-5 and TRBJ2-1; 9 bases line up with TRBD2. The V segment lost 7 bases and the J segment 12 bases; nucleotides outside the gene matches: 16. The germline gives CDR1 MNHEY, CDR2 SVGAGI. The CDR3 has 15 amino acids. This CDR3 is CASTSPAGGSLGQFF. The CDR3 nucleotides are TGTGCCAGCACCTCCCCAGCGGGGGGTTCGCTTGGGCAGTTCTTC.

This clone was seen repeatedly, ten times or more. This chain joins TRBV5-1 and TRBJ1-2, with D perhaps TRBD1 (6 bases). The V gene lost 4 bases and the J gene lost 1 base, with 17 bases spanning the gap. From germline, CDR1 is SGHRS and CDR2 YFSETQ. The CDR3 is made up of 16 amino acids. DNA of the CDR3: TGCGCCAGCAGCACCGGATTACTACAGGGTAACTATGGCTACACCTTC. Amino acid sequence: CASSTGLLQGNYGYTF. Full variable domain (rest looked up from reference TRBV5-1 and TRBJ1-2): KAGVTQTPRYLIKTRGQQVTLSCSPISGHRSVSWYQQTPGQGLQFLFEYFSETQRNKGNFPGRFSGRQFSNSRSEMNVSTLELGDSALYLCASSTGLLQGNYGYTFGSGTRLTVV.

This rearrangement joins TRBV25-1 to TRBJ1-1, with TRBD1 matching 7 bases. V shed 2 bases, J shed 4 bases, and the junction held 7 bases outside the gene matches. Germline CDR1 and CDR2: MGHDK and SYGVNS. CDR3 length equals 15 residues. The CDR3 here is CASSELGGASTEAFF. The CDR3 nucleotides read TGTGCCAGCAGTGAACTAGGGGGCGCGAGCACTGAAGCTTTCTTT. Filled out from reference TRBV25-1 and TRBJ1-1, the complete variable domain reads EADIYQTPRYLVIGTGKKITLECSQTMGHDKMYWYQQDPGMELHLIHYSYGVNSTEKGDLSSESTVSRIRTEHFPLTLESARPSHTSQYLCASSELGGASTEAFFGQGTRLTVV.